Included here is one TCR beta chain sequence, with context. Its antigen has not been determined. Per-nucleotide qualities are absent, and no much larger clonotype sits a single base away. This entry comes from a study of technical replicates of blood from a handful of donors (dated by TCRdb to 2016 to 2017). The CDR3 goes from the cysteine to the phenylalanine over 16 residues. The CDR3 DNA has 48 bases and is translated from base 1. V has 4 bases trimmed and J has 1 base trimmed; junction bases matching no gene number 3. CDR1 and CDR2 were assigned from the germline V gene as SGHRS and YFSETQ. Receptor amplification or capture employed the immunoSEQ multiplex PCR assay. TCRdb obtained this table from immuneACCESS and retained in-frame rearrangements with V and J assigned. These tables miss some clones; where compared with another copy, unresolved V genes account for less than half of the shortfall, and the remainder is unexplained. Here the sample has about 98,000 clones; roughly 95% occur a single time. The ten largest clones capture over 0.2% of the sample.

The TCR comes from a human donor in good health. The sequence links TRBV5-1 to TRBJ2-2; 11 bases in the junction line up with TRBD2. The sequencing input was T cells isolated from PBMCs. The CDR3 region: CASSPGLAGNTGELFF. The nucleotides read TGCGCCAGCAGCCCCGGACTAGCGGGGAACACCGGGGAGCTGTTTTTT.